The 30 T cell receptor beta chains in this list originate from one sample, sequenced in a study of OX40 agonist ivuxolimab in advanced cancers. Some clones are missing from TCRdb's copy, which holds only in-frame ones; the method was immunoSEQ multiplex PCR. The data contain approximately 57,000 clones, 88% of them singletons. The specimen was CD4+ or CD8+ T cells sorted from blood, collected in a trial of the OX40 agonist ivuxolimab. The source is an adult with an advanced solid tumor such as melanoma, head and neck, liver or kidney cancer.

This chain connects TRBV6-6 to TRBJ2-5; weak D call: TRBD2 (5 bases). This CDR3 has 14 residues. Germline CDR1 is MNHNY and CDR2 is SVGAGI (reference sequence). V dropped 5 bases and J dropped 0 bases, with 10 bases sitting between them. CDR3 bases: TGTGCCAGCAGTCAGCTAGCAAACCAAGAGACCCAGTACTTC. The encoded protein is CASSQLANQETQYF.

By frequency in the sample, this clone is medium-sized. In nucleotides, the CDR3 is TGTGCCAGCAGCTTAGTTCCTACAGCAGATCAGCCCCAGCATTTT. Amino acids: CASSLVPTADQPQHF. The V gene is TRBV11-2, the J gene TRBJ1-5, with D uncertain. The CDR3 covers 15 residues. V was pared by 1 base and J by 5 bases, with 12 bases between. From germline, CDR1 is SGHAT and CDR2 FQNNGV.

The chain carries TRBV7-6 and TRBJ2-2, with D tentatively TRBD2 (6 bases). This CDR3 has 17 residues. Germline values: CDR1 SGHVS, CDR2 FNYEAQ. V shed 0 bases and J shed 4 bases, with 15 bases lying between them. CDR3 sequence (DNA): TGTGCCAGCAGCTTAGCGGTTGTAGCGGTTCCCACCGGGGAGCTGTTTTTT. Translating gives CASSLAVVAVPTGELFF.

This rearrangement joins TRBV10-1 to TRBJ2-3; D is unclear. Trimming left V 0 bases short and J 0 bases short, with 16 bases between. The CDR3 runs to 18 residues. CDR1 is WNHNN, CDR2 SYGVQD, per germline (reference sequence). This chain's CDR3 is CASSESLPDLYSTDTQYF. CDR3 coding DNA: TGCGCCAGCAGTGAGTCGCTCCCTGACTTGTATAGCACAGATACGCAGTATTTT.

The rearrangement joins TRBV2 to TRBJ1-1, with 9 nucleotides matching TRBD1. CDR1 and CDR2 from the germline V gene are SNHLY and FYNNEI. The CDR3 spans 14 residues. V lost 6 bases to trimming and J lost 6 bases; unmatched junction nucleotides: 8. The CDR3 nucleotides are TGTGCCAGCAGGCCGGGACAGGGAAACCCTGAAGCTTTCTTT. This translates into CASRPGQGNPEAFF. The variable domain in full, with the rest retrieved from reference TRBV2 and TRBJ1-1, is EPEVTQTPSHQVTQMGQEVILRCVPISNHLYFYWYRQILGQKVEFLVSFYNNEISEKSEIFDDQFSVERPDGSNFTLKIRSTKLEDSAMYFCASRPGQGNPEAFFGQGTRLTVV.

The chain has TRBV6-5 and TRBJ1-5; 9 bases are shared with TRBD1. The J segment lost 4 bases and the V segment lost 5 bases, leaving 3 bases of the junction unmatched. Germline loops: CDR1 MNHEY, CDR2 SVGAGI. The CDR3 consists of 14 residues. The CDR3 nucleotides read TGTGCCAGCAGTCACAGGGGGCGGAATCAGCCCCAGCATTTT. It yields the protein CASSHRGRNQPQHF.

This chain uses TRBV19 with TRBJ1-5; 7 bases agree with TRBD1. With V trimmed by 2 bases and J by 4 bases, 2 bases remained unmatched. The CDR3 is 14 residues long. Germline V gene sequence: CDR1 LNHDA, CDR2 SQIVND (reference sequence). The CDR3 DNA sequence: TGTGCCAGTAGTATAAGGGACAGAAATCAGCCCCAGCATTTT. Translation: CASSIRDRNQPQHF.

The gene calls are TRBV28 and TRBJ1-3, with 7 bases aligning to TRBD1. V was clipped by 6 bases and J by 0 bases; unmatched bases: 5. From germline, CDR1 is MDHEN and CDR2 SYDVKM. There are 15 residues in the CDR3. CDR3 nucleotide sequence: TGTGCCAGCAGACCGGACAGGTCCTCTGGAAACACCATATATTTT. Translating it yields CASRPDRSSGNTIYF.

V gene TRBV29-1 combines with J gene TRBJ1-4; TRBD1 matches 7 bases. This CDR3 spans 15 amino acids. The ends lost 4 bases at V and 5 bases at J; junction bases unmatched: 10. Germline loops: CDR1 SQVTM, CDR2 ANQGSEA. The DNA for the CDR3 is TGCAGCGTTGGTTATCTGGGACAGCTAAATGAAAAACTGTTTTTT. Residues: CSVGYLGQLNEKLFF.

The chain is built from TRBV6-6 and TRBJ1-1; D may be TRBD1 (5 bases). Germline CDR1 is MNHNY and CDR2 is SVGAGI (reference sequence). There are 14 residues in the CDR3. Trimming left V 0 bases short and J 3 bases short, with 8 bases between. The CDR3 sequence: CASSYSGGDTEAFF. The CDR3 DNA is TGTGCCAGCAGTTACTCGGGGGGGGACACTGAAGCTTTCTTT.

V and J are TRBV7-9 and TRBJ1-1; D is unclear. The CDR3 loop spans 12 amino acids. The germline V gene encodes CDR1 SEHNR and CDR2 FQNEAQ (reference sequence). The ends were cut back, 0 bases at V and 5 bases at J, with 4 bases in the middle. The DNA of the CDR3 is TGTGCCAGCAGCTTAGCGGGTACTGAAGCTTTCTTT. As protein: CASSLAGTEAFF. The complete variable domain, with remaining parts taken from reference TRBV7-9 and TRBJ1-1, reads DTGVSQNPRHKITKRGQNVTFRCDPISEHNRLYWYRQTLGQGPEFLTYFQNEAQLEKSRLLSDRFSAERPKGSFSTLEIQRTEQGDSAMYLCASSLAGTEAFFGQGTRLTVV.

This sequence joins TRBV9 and TRBJ2-1; 13 nucleotides agree with TRBD2. The CDR3 is made up of 15 amino acids. The germline CDR1 and CDR2 sequences are SGDLS and YYNGEE. J gave up 9 bases and V 4 bases, and 7 bases lay outside the gene matches. This CDR3 is CASSPRTSGRGEQFF. The DNA for the CDR3 is TGTGCCAGCAGCCCACGGACTAGCGGGAGAGGTGAGCAGTTCTTC.

The rearrangement joins TRBV6-5 to TRBJ2-2; TRBD2 matches at 11 bases. This CDR3 spans 15 amino acids. The ends lost 4 bases at V and 5 bases at J; junction bases unmatched: 3. Germline CDR1 is MNHEY and CDR2 is SVGAGI. The DNA of the CDR3 is TGTGCCAGCAGTTCCCTAGCGGGAGGAACCGGGGAGCTGTTTTTT. Protein product: CASSSLAGGTGELFF.

The V call is TRBV5-8, the J call TRBJ1-1; D call uncertain. V was pared by 6 bases and J by 3 bases, with 9 bases between. In germline, CDR1 is SGHTS, CDR2 YDEGEE. This CDR3 is built from 12 residues. CDR3 residues: CASIDWDTEAFF. CDR3 coding DNA: TGTGCCAGCATCGATTGGGACACTGAAGCTTTCTTT.

The rearrangement links TRBV28 to TRBJ2-5, with D possibly being TRBD2 (6 bases). The CDR3 is 15 amino acids. Deletions cut 6 bases from V and 5 bases from J, with 19 bases between. Germline values: CDR1 MDHEN, CDR2 SYDVKM. The CDR3 region is CASSPPTSSFETQYF. As DNA, the CDR3 is TGTGCCAGCAGCCCACCGACTAGTTCGTTCGAGACCCAGTACTTC.

CDR3 DNA: TGTGCCAGCAGTTTGGGGGCGGCTAGCACAGATACGCAGTATTTT. Protein: CASSLGAASTDTQYF. This rearrangement joins TRBV27 to TRBJ2-3, with D possibly being TRBD1 (6 bases). The germline V gene has CDR1 MNHEY and CDR2 SMNVEV (reference sequence). The V end was cut by 3 bases, the J end by 0 bases, with 10 bases between. The CDR3 covers 15 residues.

This chain connects TRBV11-2 to TRBJ1-2; D is uncertain. Trimming stripped 0 bases from V and 4 bases from J, with 9 bases between. The germline gives CDR1 SGHAT, CDR2 FQNNGV. This CDR3 contains 14 residues. The CDR3 spells CASSLDWGAYGYTF. The CDR3 DNA follows: TGTGCCAGCAGCTTAGATTGGGGAGCCTATGGCTACACCTTC.

This clone was counted once. The chain recombines TRBV27 with TRBJ2-5, with D unclear. Looked up from germline, CDR1 is MNHEY and CDR2 is SMNVEV (reference sequence). Trimming cost V 2 bases and J 2 bases, with 9 bases left between them. The CDR3 is made up of 14 amino acids. The CDR3 sequence: CASSLIGRQETQYF. CDR3 nucleotides: TGTGCCAGCAGTTTAATCGGCCGACAAGAGACCCAGTACTTC.

The gene calls are TRBV2 and TRBJ1-5; D not certain. The CDR3 is made up of 13 amino acids. In germline, CDR1 is SNHLY, CDR2 FYNNEI. V was pared by 3 bases and J by 3 bases, with 6 bases between. This CDR3 reads CASSDPNNQPQHF. The CDR3 coding sequence is TGTGCCAGCAGTGATCCCAACAATCAGCCCCAGCATTTT.

The CDR3 DNA reads as TGTGCCAGTACCCCCGCGGTGGCTAAATACAATGAGCAGTTCTTC. This sequence encodes CASTPAVAKYNEQFF. The V and J genes are TRBV19 and TRBJ2-1; D ambiguous. Trimming removed 7 bases from V and 4 bases from J, with 17 bases in between. The germline gives CDR1 LNHDA, CDR2 SQIVND (reference sequence). The CDR3 runs 15 residues. Combining the CDR3 with reference TRBV19 and TRBJ2-1 gives the whole variable domain DGGITQSPKYLFRKEGQNVTLSCEQNLNHDAMYWYRQDPGQGLRLIYYSQIVNDFQKGDIAEGYSVSREKKESFPLTVTSAQKNPTAFYLCASTPAVAKYNEQFFGPGTRLTVL.

The V and J genes are TRBV30 and TRBJ1-1, with D possibly matching TRBD1 (5 bases). The CDR3 has 13 amino acids. V was clipped by 2 bases and J by 0 bases, with 7 bases between them. From germline, CDR1 is GTSNPN and CDR2 SVGIG (reference sequence). The CDR3 spells CAWSSGMNTEAFF. The CDR3 DNA follows: TGTGCCTGGAGTTCAGGGATGAACACTGAAGCTTTCTTT.

This clone was observed once. Written as DNA, the CDR3 is TGTGCCAGCAGACCGGAAGGCTACAATGAGCAGTTCTTC. Translation: CASRPEGYNEQFF. V usage is TRBV5-6 and J usage is TRBJ2-1; D is undetermined. Germline CDR1 reads SGHDT; CDR2 reads YYEEEE. V lost 5 bases, J lost 3 bases, and 9 bases lay in between. The CDR3 runs to 13 residues.

The chain joins TRBV11-2 to TRBJ2-1; 8 bases fit TRBD2. The CDR3 loop spans 14 amino acids. CDR1 is SGHAT and CDR2 is FQNNGV in the germline V gene. Trimming at V came to 5 bases and at J to 8 bases, leaving 8 bases not matched to a gene. The CDR3 spells CASSPPGGADEQFF. The CDR3, as DNA: TGTGCCAGCAGCCCGCCCGGGGGGGCGGATGAGCAGTTCTTC. Looking up the rest from reference TRBV11-2 and TRBJ2-1 gives the full variable domain: EAGVAQSPRYKIIEKRQSVAFWCNPISGHATLYWYQQILGQGPKLLIQFQNNGVVDDSQLPKDRFSAERLKGVDSTLKIQPAKLEDSAVYLCASSPPGGADEQFFGPGTRLTVL.

The chain recombines TRBV15 with TRBJ2-3, with D perhaps TRBD2 (6 bases). Germline CDR1 is LNHNV and CDR2 is YYDKDF (reference sequence). V lost 8 bases and J lost 5, with 17 bases in between. The CDR3 runs 14 residues. In DNA, the CDR3 is TGTGCCACCTCGCCGTGGGAGGCTAGAGATACGCAGTATTTT. Translating gives CATSPWEARDTQYF.

The rearrangement uses TRBV10-1 and TRBJ2-2, with D possibly TRBD2 on 6 matching bases. The length of the CDR3 is 12 residues. Germline CDR1 reads WNHNN; CDR2 reads SYGVQD (reference sequence). V lost 7 bases to trimming and J lost 5 bases, with 8 bases between them. This CDR3 is CASMGGTGELFF. The CDR3, as DNA: TGCGCCAGCATGGGGGGAACCGGGGAGCTGTTTTTT.

The chain has TRBV4-1 and TRBJ1-1; D is perhaps TRBD1 (5 bases). Between the trimmed V and J ends, which lost 7 bases and 6 bases, there was a span of 12 bases. The CDR3 is 12 residues long. Germline-derived CDR1 and CDR2 are MGHRA and YSYEKL. CDR3 region: CASKGALPEAFF. Here the CDR3 DNA reads TGCGCCAGCAAAGGGGCCCTCCCTGAAGCTTTCTTT.

The chain employs TRBV9 and TRBJ2-7; 14 bases line up with TRBD2. The CDR3 runs 19 residues. Germline loops: CDR1 SGDLS, CDR2 YYNGEE. Losses at the gene ends were 4 bases for V and 1 base for J; bases not matched to a gene: 13. Here the CDR3 DNA reads TGTGCCAGCAGCCCCCCCCCGGGACTAGCGGGAGATAGTTCCTACGAGCAGTACTTC. It is translated as CASSPPPGLAGDSSYEQYF.

The rearrangement links TRBV10-2 to TRBJ2-5; D is ambiguous. The CDR3 spans 13 residues. V lost 7 bases to trimming and J lost 0 bases, with 9 bases between them. The germline CDR1 and CDR2 sequences are WSHSY and SAAADI. In nucleotides, the CDR3 is TGCGCCAGCATGCGGACGGACCAAGAGACCCAGTACTTC. It encodes CASMRTDQETQYF.

V and J are TRBV28 and TRBJ2-7; 12 nucleotides line up with TRBD1. Germline assignment: CDR1 MDHEN and CDR2 SYDVKM. Trimming removed 6 bases from V and 3 bases from J; junction bases left unmatched: 3. The CDR3 has 14 amino acids. The CDR3: CASRGTGGSYEQYV. CDR3 coding DNA: TGTGCCAGCAGGGGGACAGGGGGCAGCTACGAGCAGTACGTC.

The chain carries TRBV27 and TRBJ2-7; 7 nucleotides line up with TRBD2. CDR1 MNHEY and CDR2 SMNVEV come from the germline V gene (reference sequence). V was pared by 5 bases and J by 4 bases, with 11 bases of the junction left unmatched. The CDR3 loop spans 15 amino acids. CDR3 nucleotide sequence: TGTGCCAGCAGTAGCACCCCGGGACTATCATACGAGCAGTACTTC. It translates to CASSSTPGLSYEQYF.